This T cell receptor beta chain was captured in a study of blood T cell repertoires in COVID-19. The germline gives CDR1 ENHRY, CDR2 SYGVKD. This CDR3 contains 12 residues. Trimming removed 6 bases from V and 3 bases from J, with 8 bases in between. Using immunoSEQ multiplex PCR, the repertoire was profiled, and TCRdb retains in-frame clones only, with some absent. The sample contains some 120,000 clones, about three quarters of which appear only once. This chain uses TRBV10-3 with TRBJ1-2; TRBD1 is a possible D gene (5 bases). Sequencing input: peripheral blood. The receptor was derived from a woman aged 70 to 79 with acute or convalescent COVID-19. The CDR3 loop is CAIRVGDYGYTF. In DNA, the CDR3 is TGTGCCATCAGGGTAGGGGACTATGGCTACACCTTC.